What follows are 2 T cell receptor beta chains derived from one specimen sequenced in a study of naive and memory T cell subsets. Findings and caveats of the study: Especially in CD8 cells, naive repertoires contained a few larger clonotypes, possibly CD45RA-re-expressing memory cells.

Both TRBC1 and TRBC2 were covered by a beta constant-region primer of two equimolar oligonucleotides. Nested alpha and beta constant-region primers with the SP2 primer drove four PCR rounds on ligated cDNA. TCRdb fed the UMI-ligation and nested PCR reads into MiXCR, producing one record per CDR3 protein. The table shows around 140,000 distinct CDR3 sequences, with more than 15% occurring only once. For these TCRs, the target antigens are not known. Material: naive CD8+ T cells from blood. The receptors here all came from a human donor in good health.

The sample holds many counts of this clonotype. The rearrangement uses TRBV7-8 and TRBJ1-5, with D perhaps TRBD1 (6 bases). CDR1 and CDR2 (germline): SGHVS, FQNEAQ. Trimming shortened V by 4 bases and J by 1 base, and 11 bases separated the two germline ends. This CDR3 has 15 amino acids. The CDR3 region is CASSSEGQSNQPQHF. The CDR3 DNA reads TGTGCCAGCAGCTCGGAAGGACAGAGCAATCAGCCCCAGCATTTT.

This clonotype turned up a few times. The gene calls are TRBV25-1 and TRBJ2-7; TRBD1 is a possible D gene (5 bases). This CDR3 spans 12 amino acids. Trimming removed 3 bases from V and 5 bases from J, with 8 bases in between. The V gene's germline CDR1 is MGHDK and CDR2 SYGVNS. The CDR3 DNA is TGTGCCAGCAGTGATTTCAGGGACGAGCAGTACTTC. This codes for CASSDFRDEQYF.